This T cell receptor (beta chain) was retrieved from a study of blood T cell repertoires in COVID-19. As for the study in general: Nucleic acid was either cDNA or gDNA, and it came from T cells, B-cell-depleted T cells, or PBMCs.

In the original processing: Using reference gene primer amplification, nucleated cell counts were estimated. Using immunoSEQ multiplex PCR, the repertoire was profiled, and TCRdb retains in-frame clones only, with some absent. That table is the source of V, J and clone size, and D and trimming were worked out from the DNA. The table lists approximately 250,000 clones, 86% of them singletons. This CDR3 is built from 15 residues. Germline CDR1 reads SGHDN; CDR2 reads FVKESK. Trimming at V came to 3 bases and at J to 4 bases, leaving 5 bases not matched to a gene. Sample: peripheral blood. This receptor was identified in a man aged 40-49 years with active or convalescent COVID-19. The chain is built from TRBV14 and TRBJ2-2; the match to TRBD1 covers 7 bases. CDR3 nucleotide sequence: TGTGCCAGCAGCCAGGGACAGATCCGCACCGGGGAGCTGTTTTTT. This translates into CASSQGQIRTGELFF.